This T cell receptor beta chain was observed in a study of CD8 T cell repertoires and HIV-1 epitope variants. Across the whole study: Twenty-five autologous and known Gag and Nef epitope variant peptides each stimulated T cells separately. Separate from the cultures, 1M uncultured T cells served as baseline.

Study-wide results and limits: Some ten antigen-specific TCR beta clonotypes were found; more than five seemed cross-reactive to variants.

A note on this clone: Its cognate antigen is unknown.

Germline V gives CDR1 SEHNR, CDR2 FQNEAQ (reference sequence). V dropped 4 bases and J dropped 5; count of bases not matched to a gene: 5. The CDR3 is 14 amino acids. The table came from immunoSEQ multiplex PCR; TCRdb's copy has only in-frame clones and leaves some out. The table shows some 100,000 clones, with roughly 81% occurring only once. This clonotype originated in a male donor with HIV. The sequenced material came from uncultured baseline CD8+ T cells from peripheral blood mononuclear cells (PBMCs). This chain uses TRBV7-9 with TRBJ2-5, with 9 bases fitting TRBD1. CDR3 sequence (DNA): TGTGCCAGCAGCTGGGACAGGGTGACGGAGACCCAGTACTTC. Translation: CASSWDRVTETQYF.